Included here is one T cell receptor beta chain sequence, with context. This sample was taken from a study of blood T cell repertoires in COVID-19. The repertoire was sequenced with immunoSEQ multiplex PCR; TCRdb's copy has only in-frame clones and lacks some. In the table there are more than 95,000 clones, 74% of which are singletons. In germline, CDR1 is SGHNT, CDR2 YYREEE (reference sequence). V was pared by 2 bases and J by 6 bases, with 14 bases between. This CDR3 spans 14 amino acids. This TCR was sampled from an elderly man with COVID-19, enrolled during active disease. The sequenced sample was peripheral blood. The chain recombines TRBV5-4 with TRBJ1-1; weak D call: TRBD1 (5 bases). Here the CDR3 reads CASSFQGRPAEAFF. The CDR3 coding sequence is TGTGCCAGCAGCTTCCAGGGTAGGCCCGCTGAAGCTTTCTTT.